This entry lists 9 T cell receptor beta chains sequenced from one sample in a study of shared clonotypes between healthy human individuals. Profiled with immunoSEQ multiplex PCR; TCRdb holds only in-frame clones, not every one. The data hold a few hundred thousand clones, with under 80% observed a single time. The sample consisted of memory CD4+ T cells sorted from blood. Described subset: CD45RA-negative fraction. These receptors were collected from a man under 40 in good health.

In the case of this clone: Distinct nucleotide sequences in the sample also encode this CDR3. The rearrangement joins TRBV18 to TRBJ2-5; D might be TRBD2 (5 bases). V was shortened by 2 bases and J by 3 bases, with 7 bases between the two germline ends. The CDR3 runs to 13 residues. Germline CDR1 reads KGHSH; CDR2 reads LQKENI. This CDR3 is CASSPTREETQYF. CDR3 nucleotides: TGTGCCAGCTCACCAACTAGGGAAGAGACCCAGTACTTC.

This chain joins TRBV9 and TRBJ2-5; 10 nucleotides match TRBD1. CDR1 is SGDLS, CDR2 YYNGEE, per germline. Losses at the gene ends were 3 bases for V and 5 bases for J; bases not matched to a gene: 7. CDR3 length: 15 residues. DNA of the CDR3: TGTGCCAGCAGCGCGCCGACAGGGGGCCAGGAGACCCAGTACTTC. This sequence encodes CASSAPTGGQETQYF.

This clone has just a few counts. The chain recombines TRBV15 with TRBJ1-1; unclear D gene. Germline V lookup: CDR1 LNHNV, CDR2 YYDKDF (reference sequence). V was pared by 1 base and J by 3 bases, with 9 bases between. This CDR3 has 14 residues. The CDR3: CATSRGGTDTEAFF. In nucleotides, the CDR3 is TGTGCCACCAGCAGAGGGGGAACGGACACTGAAGCTTTCTTT.

A remark on this clone: Other DNA sequences in this sample translate to the same CDR3. The CDR3, as DNA: TGTGCCAGCAGCCAGGATCTCATCGGGACAGTGGAGTTCTTC. Translation: CASSQDLIGTVEFF. This chain joins TRBV14 and TRBJ2-1; 7 bases match TRBD1. After removal of 3 bases from V and 14 bases from J, the junction contained 13 bases not matched to a gene. Germline values: CDR1 SGHDN, CDR2 FVKESK. The CDR3 loop spans 14 amino acids.

The V and J genes are TRBV11-2 and TRBJ2-7; 11 bases match TRBD2. Unmatched junction bases numbered 9, after V lost 4 bases and J lost 4 bases. CDR1 is SGHAT, CDR2 FQNNGV, per germline. The CDR3 loop spans 16 amino acids. CDR3 bases: TGTGCCAGCAGCTCGACCGGGACTAGCGGTCGATACGAGCAGTACTTC. Its translation: CASSSTGTSGRYEQYF.

Concerning this clone: The junction differs from germline at one of its ends, possibly a read error. The J gene is TRBJ2-1, the V gene TRBV7-7; unclear D gene. CDR1 SSHAT and CDR2 FNYEAQ come from the germline V gene (reference sequence). CDR3 size: 15 residues. The CDR3 DNA sequence: TGTGCTAGCAGCTTATCGCAAACCTCCTACAATGAGCAGTTCTTC. Translated, it gives CASSLSQTSYNEQFF.

This chain uses TRBV15 with TRBJ2-7; 9 bases map to TRBD1. J gave up 1 base and V 3 bases, and 1 base lay outside the gene matches. From germline, CDR1 is LNHNV and CDR2 YYDKDF (reference sequence). The CDR3 consists of 14 residues. The CDR3 loop reads CATSRTGGSYEQYF. The CDR3, as DNA: TGTGCCACCAGCAGGACAGGGGGATCCTACGAGCAGTACTTC.

As for this clone: This sample includes further DNA sequences coding for the same CDR3. This chain uses TRBV5-6 with TRBJ2-5; TRBD1 matches 7 bases. The CDR3 has 15 amino acids. The germline V gene encodes CDR1 SGHDT and CDR2 YYEEEE. V dropped 0 bases and J dropped 4; count of bases not matched to a gene: 6. The CDR3 is CASSLVAGGRETQYF. CDR3 DNA sequence: TGTGCCAGCAGCTTGGTGGCAGGGGGTAGAGAGACCCAGTACTTC.

The V gene is TRBV29-1, the J gene TRBJ1-3, with 7 bases lining up with TRBD1. Germline-derived CDR1 and CDR2 are SQVTM and ANQGSEA. CDR3 length equals 12 residues. The junction had 4 bases not matched to a gene; V was cut back by 7 bases and J by 4 bases. The CDR3, as DNA: TGCAGCGCCACAGGGGTCGGAAACACCATATATTTT. Its protein product is CSATGVGNTIYF.